This T cell receptor (beta chain) was identified in a study of CD8 T cells in ankylosing spondylitis. Study results and limitations: There was reportedly significant enrichment of clones that were disease-linked in matched ankylosing spondylitis synovial fluid. There was a TCR beta motif, made of eight highly homologous variants, that appeared characteristic of ankylosing spondylitis blood. Disease-linked clones bore a CD8+ phenotype, appearing relatively rarely in peripheral blood. Certain motif variants had earlier been reported in reactive arthritis synovial fluid and blood.

As the method for making TCR beta libraries, quantitative 5'-RACE with molecular barcodes was used. MiXCR, applied by TCRdb to the 5' RACE reads, yields one record per CDR3 protein. The sample has about 510,000 distinct CDR3 sequences; approximately 5.3% are singletons. CDR3 size: 13 residues. Germline CDR1 SGDLS, CDR2 YYNGEE. V was cut by 0 bases and J by 6 bases, with 7 bases left in between. This clonotype was detected ten times or more. Its antigen remains unidentified. This chain uses TRBV9 with TRBJ2-4; tentative D call: TRBD2 (5 bases). The sample comprised blood, either unsorted or a sorted T cell fraction (not recorded which). This sequence originates from a male donor with ankylosing spondylitis. As DNA, the CDR3 is TGTGCCAGCAGCGTAGCACTAGGAAACATTCAGTACTTC. It specifies CASSVALGNIQYF.